Following are 8 T cell receptor beta chains from one sample sequenced in a study of blood T cell repertoires in COVID-19. The method was immunoSEQ multiplex PCR; TCRdb's version includes in-frame clones alone and lacks a portion of them. The sample has around 250,000 clones, about 83% seen once; the top ten hold 5% to 6%. Sequencing was carried out using peripheral blood. The receptors originated from a man at least 80 years old with acute or convalescent COVID-19.

The chain joins TRBV5-1 to TRBJ1-4; D is uncertain. CDR1 is SGHRS, CDR2 YFSETQ, per germline. CDR3 length equals 16 residues. The germline V and J ends were trimmed by 0 bases and 0 bases, with 9 bases remaining between them. CDR3 sequence (DNA): TGCGCCAGCAGCTTGGAGCCGATTGCAACTAATGAAAAACTGTTTTTT. Translated: CASSLEPIATNEKLFF.

V is TRBV4-1 and J is TRBJ2-5; 7 nucleotides line up with TRBD2. The length of the CDR3 is 15 residues. Germline V gene lookup returns CDR1 MGHRA and CDR2 YSYEKL. V lost 0 bases to trimming and J lost 2 bases; unmatched junction nucleotides: 3. In DNA, the CDR3 is TGCGCCAGCAGCCAAGAGGGGCGGGGGCAAGAGACCCAGTACTTC. Protein sequence: CASSQEGRGQETQYF.

This clone showed up just once. The genes are TRBV2 and TRBJ1-3, with D possibly TRBD1 on 5 matching bases. The CDR3 has 16 amino acids. Trimming removed 6 bases at V and 4 bases at J, with 19 bases between. Germline-derived CDR1 and CDR2 are SNHLY and FYNNEI. CDR3 residues: CASSPTAGLLGNTIYF. The CDR3 DNA is TGTGCCAGCAGCCCAACCGCGGGACTCCTCGGAAACACCATATATTTT.

This sequence joins TRBV11-2 and TRBJ1-6; no clear D gene. From germline, CDR1 is SGHAT and CDR2 FQNNGV. The CDR3 runs 15 residues. V lost 1 base to trimming and J lost 2 bases, with 6 bases between them. This chain's CDR3 is CASSLGEAYNSPLHF. CDR3 nucleotide sequence: TGTGCCAGCAGCTTAGGAGAGGCCTATAATTCACCCCTCCACTTT.

The J gene is TRBJ2-7, the V gene TRBV5-1; 7 positions match TRBD2. The CDR3 length is 15 residues. Germline CDR1 reads SGHRS; CDR2 reads YFSETQ. V shed 6 bases and J 7 bases; nucleotides not matched to a gene: 16. CDR3 coding DNA: TGCGCCAGCAATCAAGGGACCAGCGGGATAAGTGAGCAGTACTTC. Amino acids: CASNQGTSGISEQYF.

The chain couples TRBV6-4 to TRBJ1-2; no clear D. The CDR3 has 15 residues. Germline CDR1 and CDR2: MRHNA and SNTAGT. Trimming stripped 5 bases from V and 3 bases from J, with 16 bases between. This CDR3 reads CASSNTESGDYGYTF. As DNA, the CDR3 is TGTGCCAGCAGTAACACGGAGTCGGGTGACTATGGCTACACCTTC.

On this clone itself: The identical CDR3 is also encoded by other nucleotide sequences in the sample. This sequence joins TRBV5-1 and TRBJ2-7; 10 bases agree with TRBD1. The CDR3 consists of 14 residues. V lost 0 bases and J lost 4; bases outside the gene matches: 1. Germline CDR1 reads SGHRS; CDR2 reads YFSETQ. CDR3 coding DNA: TGCGCCAGCAGCTTGGGACAGGGGGCATACGAGCAGTACTTC. As protein: CASSLGQGAYEQYF.

The chain combines TRBV5-4 with TRBJ1-3; D possibly corresponds to TRBD1 (5 bases). This CDR3 spans 16 amino acids. CDR1 SGHNT and CDR2 YYREEE come from the germline V gene (reference sequence). The V end was cut by 0 bases, the J end by 5 bases, with 15 bases between. The CDR3 sequence is CASSLAPFQGRNTIYF. The CDR3 nucleotides are TGTGCCAGCAGCTTGGCCCCCTTCCAGGGAAGAAACACCATATATTTT. The full variable domain, with the rest looked up from reference TRBV5-4 and TRBJ1-3, is ETGVTQSPTHLIKTRGQQVTLRCSSQSGHNTVSWYQQALGQGPQFIFQYYREEENGRGNFPPRFSGLQFPNYSSELNVNALELDDSALYLCASSLAPFQGRNTIYFGEGSWLTVV.